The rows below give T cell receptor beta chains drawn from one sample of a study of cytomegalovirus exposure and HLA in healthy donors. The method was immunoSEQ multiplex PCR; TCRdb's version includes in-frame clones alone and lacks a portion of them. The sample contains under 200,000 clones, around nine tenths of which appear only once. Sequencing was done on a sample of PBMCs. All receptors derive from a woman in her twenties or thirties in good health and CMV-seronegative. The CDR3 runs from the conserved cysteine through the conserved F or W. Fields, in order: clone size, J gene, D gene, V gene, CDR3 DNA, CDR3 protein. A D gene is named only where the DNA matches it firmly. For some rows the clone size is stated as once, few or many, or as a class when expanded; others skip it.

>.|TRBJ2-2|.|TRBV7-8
TGTGCCAGCAGCTTTAAGTGGGGGCCCGGGGAGCTGTTTTTT
CASSFKWGPGELFF
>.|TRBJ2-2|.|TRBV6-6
TGTGCCAGCAGCCATGGACAAAACACCGGGGAGCTGTTTTTT
CASSHGQNTGELFF
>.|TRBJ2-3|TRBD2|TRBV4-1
TGCGCCAGCAGCCAAGCCCGGTTAGCGGGGGGGCAAGATACGCAGTATTTT
CASSQARLAGGQDTQYF
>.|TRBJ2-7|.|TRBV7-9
TGTGCCAGCAGCCCGGGGTCCTACGAGCAGTACTTC
CASSPGSYEQYF
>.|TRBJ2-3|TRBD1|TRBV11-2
TGTGCCAGCGTGGACAGGGGGGTTAGCACAGATACGCAGTATTTT
CASVDRGVSTDTQYF
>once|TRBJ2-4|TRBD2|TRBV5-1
TGCGCCAGCAGCGGGGGGGTGGGGGAAAACATTCAGTACTTC
CASSGGVGENIQYF
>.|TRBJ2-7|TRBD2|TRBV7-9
TGTGCCAGCAGCTTAGAGGGGCAGGGACTAGCGGACGAGCAGTACTTC
CASSLEGQGLADEQYF
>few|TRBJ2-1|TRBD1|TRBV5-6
TGTGCCAGCAGCAAAGCAGGGGGTCATGTGCAGTTCTTC
CASSKAGGHVQFF
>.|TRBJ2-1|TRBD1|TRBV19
TGTGCCAGTAGTTTACAGGGGCCGGCCAATGAGCAGTTCTTC
CASSLQGPANEQFF
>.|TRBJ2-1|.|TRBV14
TGTGCCAGCAGCCAATGGAGAGGGCCTTGGAATGAGCAGTTCTTC
CASSQWRGPWNEQFF
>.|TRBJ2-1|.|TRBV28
TGTGCCAGCAGTTCTCTCTATGAGCAGTTCTTC
CASSSLYEQFF
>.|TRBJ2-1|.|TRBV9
TGTGCCAGCAGCGTAGACGGCGGGCAGAGCTCCTACAATGAGCAGTTCTTC
CASSVDGGQSSYNEQFF
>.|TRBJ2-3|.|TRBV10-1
TGCGCCAGCAGTGAGGGAGTAGCTGATACAGATACGCAGTATTTT
CASSEGVADTDTQYF
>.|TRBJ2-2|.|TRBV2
TGTGCCAGCACCAGGGAGAACACCGGGGAGCTGTTTTTT
CASTRENTGELFF
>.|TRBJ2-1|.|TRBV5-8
TGTGCCAGCAGCTTGGGAGGGATCCGGCATGAGCAGTTCTTC
CASSLGGIRHEQFF
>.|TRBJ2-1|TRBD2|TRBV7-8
TGTGCCAGCAGCCAGGGACTAGCGCCCGCCCATGAGCAGTTCTTC
CASSQGLAPAHEQFF
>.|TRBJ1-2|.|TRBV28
TGTGCCAGCAGTTTAAAAGTGGTCAGAGGCTACACCTTC
CASSLKVVRGYTF
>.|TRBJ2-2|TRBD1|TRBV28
TGTGCCAGCACCTCCTCTTCCGGGACAGGGGCCACCGGGGAGCTGTTTTTT
CASTSSSGTGATGELFF
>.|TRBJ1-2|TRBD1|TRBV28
TGTGCCAGCAGTCGGGACAGGGACTATGGCTACACCTTC
CASSRDRDYGYTF
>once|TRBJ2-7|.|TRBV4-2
TGTGCCAGCAGCCTTGGACAATTCTACGAGCAGTACTTC
CASSLGQFYEQYF
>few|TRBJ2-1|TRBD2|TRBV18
TGTGCCAGCTCACCTAACCCCGGGACTAGTTGGCACAATGAGCAGTTCTTC
CASSPNPGTSWHNEQFF
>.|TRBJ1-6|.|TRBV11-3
TGTGCCAGCAGCGTGGGGCACAGGAGAAGCTCCTATAATTCACCCCTCCACTTT
CASSVGHRRSSYNSPLHF
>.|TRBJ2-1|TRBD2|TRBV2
TGTGCCAGCACGGGACTAGCGGAGCCCTACAATGAGCAGTTCTTC
CASTGLAEPYNEQFF
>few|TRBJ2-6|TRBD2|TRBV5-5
TGTGCCAGCAGCTTGGTAGCGGGCCCTGGGGCCAACGTCCTGACTTTC
CASSLVAGPGANVLTF
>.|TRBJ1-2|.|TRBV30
TGTGCCTGGAGTGTCGGGTTTAGTAATGGCTACACCTTC
CAWSVGFSNGYTF
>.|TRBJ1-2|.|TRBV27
TGTGCCAGCCGGACACGGACAGACCACTATGGCTACACCTTC
CASRTRTDHYGYTF
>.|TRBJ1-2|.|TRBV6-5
TGTGCCAGCAGTTACAGCCCAGGGCGGCATGGCTACACCTTC
CASSYSPGRHGYTF
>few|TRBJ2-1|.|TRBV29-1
TGCAGCGTTGATAGGGGTGAGCAGTTCTTC
CSVDRGEQFF
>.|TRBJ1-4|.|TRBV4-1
TGCGCCAGCAGCCAAGATGTCGGTGCAACTAATGAAAAACTGTTTTTT
CASSQDVGATNEKLFF
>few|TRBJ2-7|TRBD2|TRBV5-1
TGCGCCAGCAGCCGGACTAGCGGGGGGCAGTTCTCCTACGAGCAGTACTTC
CASSRTSGGQFSYEQYF
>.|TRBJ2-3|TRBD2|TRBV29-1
TGCAGCGTTGAAGCACTAGCGGGGGGACGAGACACAGATACGCAGTATTTT
CSVEALAGGRDTDTQYF
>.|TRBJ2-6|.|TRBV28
TGTGCCAGCACCCAGGGGGCCAACGTCCTGACTTTC
CASTQGANVLTF
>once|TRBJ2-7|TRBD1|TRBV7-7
TGTGCTAGCAGCAGGGGACAGGGTGGTGAGCAGTACTTC
CASSRGQGGEQYF
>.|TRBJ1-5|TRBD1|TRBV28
TGTGCCAGCAGTCTGCGGACAGGGGATCAGCCCCAGCATTTT
CASSLRTGDQPQHF
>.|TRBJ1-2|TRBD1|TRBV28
TGTGCCAGCAGTTTGGAGACAGGGTGGTATGGCTACACCTTC
CASSLETGWYGYTF
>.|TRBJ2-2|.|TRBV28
TGTGCCAGCAGTTTATCGGACACCGGGGAGCTGTTTTTT
CASSLSDTGELFF
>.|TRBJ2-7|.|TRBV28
TGTGCCAGCAGTTTCAGAAACTCCTACGAGCAGTACTTC
CASSFRNSYEQYF
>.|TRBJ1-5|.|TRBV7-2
TGTGCCAGCAGCTTCGGGACACTGAATCAGCCCCAGCATTTT
CASSFGTLNQPQHF
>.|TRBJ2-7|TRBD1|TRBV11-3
TGTGCCAGCAGCTTACAGGGGGCCTACGAGCAGTACTTC
CASSLQGAYEQYF
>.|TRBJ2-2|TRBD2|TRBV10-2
TGCGCCAGCACCACTAGCGGGACTCGATCCGGGGAGCTGTTTTTT
CASTTSGTRSGELFF
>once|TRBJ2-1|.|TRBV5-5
TGTGCCAGCAGCCCCTCCCCTAGCAATGAGCAGTTCTTC
CASSPSPSNEQFF
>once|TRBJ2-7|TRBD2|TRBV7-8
TGTGCCAGCAGTTCTAGCGGACCCTACGAGCAGTACTTC
CASSSSGPYEQYF
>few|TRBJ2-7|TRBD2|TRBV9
TGTGCCAGCAGCGATTCCGGGACTAGCGGTCCCTACGAGCAGTACTTC
CASSDSGTSGPYEQYF
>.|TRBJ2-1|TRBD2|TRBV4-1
TGCGCCAGCAGCCAAGCAGCCGGGAGGACGGAGCAGTTCTTC
CASSQAAGRTEQFF
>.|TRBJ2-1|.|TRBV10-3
TGTGCCATCAGTGTCTACTCTAGCTCCTACAATGAGCAGTTCTTC
CAISVYSSSYNEQFF
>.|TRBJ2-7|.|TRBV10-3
TGTGCCATCAGTCCGGACAGCTCCTACGAGCAGTACTTC
CAISPDSSYEQYF
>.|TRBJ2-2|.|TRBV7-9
TGTGCCAGCAGCTCTATAAACACCGGGGAGCTGTTTTTT
CASSSINTGELFF
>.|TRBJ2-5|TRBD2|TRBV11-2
TGTGCCAGCAGCTTAGTCCGAGGCGGGGGGGCCGGGACCCAGTACTTC
CASSLVRGGGAGTQYF
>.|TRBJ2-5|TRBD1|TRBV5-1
TGCGCCAGCACCTTGGGACAGGGGGCGAGGGAGACCCAGTACTTC
CASTLGQGARETQYF
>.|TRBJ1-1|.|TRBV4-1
TGCGCCAGCAGCCAAGATCAGGGGTCGTACGTGGAAGCTTTCTTT
CASSQDQGSYVEAFF
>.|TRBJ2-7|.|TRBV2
TGTGCCAGCAGTGAGGAAAGAGAGGACGAGCAGTACTTC
CASSEEREDEQYF